What follows are 18 T cell receptor beta chains derived from one specimen sequenced in a study of shared clonotypes between healthy human individuals. The assay was immunoSEQ multiplex PCR, and TCRdb's table has in-frame clones only and misses some. The top ten hold roughly 1.1% of the sample, which has just over 2,000,000 clones, over 85% seen once. Only CD45RO-negative cells positively selected for CCR7 counted as naive CD8 cells, so terminally differentiated effector memory CD45RA+ cells were excluded. The material sequenced was naive CD8+ T cells sorted from blood. These receptors were collected from a man aged 18 to 29 in good health.

The rearrangement uses TRBV5-1 and TRBJ2-7; D call uncertain. CDR1 is SGHRS, CDR2 YFSETQ, per germline. V gave up 1 base and J gave up 5 bases, with 13 bases separating them. The CDR3 has 14 residues. This CDR3 reads CASSLLSEPHEQYF. CDR3 DNA sequence: TGCGCCAGCAGCTTGTTGAGCGAACCTCACGAGCAGTACTTC.

The rearrangement uses TRBV7-8 and TRBJ2-2; 8 nucleotides align to TRBD2. Germline V gene lookup returns CDR1 SGHVS and CDR2 FQNEAQ. After removal of 5 bases from V and 6 bases from J, the junction contained 11 bases not matched to a gene. The CDR3 is made up of 16 amino acids. The DNA for the CDR3 is TGTGCCAGCAGCGTGGGACTAGGCGGGGGTGCCGGGGAGCTGTTTTTT. This codes for CASSVGLGGGAGELFF.

This clone was picked up one time. Additional DNA sequences in this sample encode the identical CDR3. The chain combines TRBV29-1 with TRBJ1-1; tentative D call: TRBD1 (5 bases). Trimming took off 3 bases at V and 1 base at J, with 9 bases between the two ends. Germline assignment: CDR1 SQVTM and CDR2 ANQGSEA. The CDR3 is 13 residues long. CDR3 nucleotide sequence: TGCAGCGTTGAGGGGCCTGAGAACACTGAAGCTTTCTTT. This translates into CSVEGPENTEAFF.

This chain joins TRBV9 and TRBJ2-7; D is unclear. This CDR3 contains 14 residues. V was clipped by 1 base and J by 4 bases, with 12 bases between them. CDR1 is SGDLS, CDR2 YYNGEE, per germline. The CDR3 DNA sequence: TGTGCCAGCAGCGTAACACACTCAGGATACGAGCAGTACTTC. The encoded protein is CASSVTHSGYEQYF.

The CDR3 reads CAWTPPGSEIGEQYF. The CDR3 coding sequence is TGTGCCTGGACCCCACCGGGGAGCGAGATCGGGGAGCAGTACTTC. The chain joins TRBV30 to TRBJ2-7; the D gene is possibly TRBD2 (5 bases). Germline CDR1 is GTSNPN and CDR2 is SVGIG (reference sequence). V was trimmed by 4 bases and J by 7 bases, leaving 23 bases between them. This CDR3 is built from 15 residues. The variable domain in full, with the rest retrieved from reference TRBV30 and TRBJ2-7, is SQTIHQWPATLVQPVGSPLSLECTVEGTSNPNLYWYRQAAGRGLQLLFYSVGIGQISSEVPQNLSASRPQDRQFILSSKKLLLSDSGFYLCAWTPPGSEIGEQYFGPGTRLTVT.

The chain employs TRBV10-3 and TRBJ1-6; 8 bases fit TRBD1. The CDR3 runs 16 residues. The junction had 6 bases not matched to a gene; V was cut back by 0 bases and J by 8 bases. Per the germline V gene, CDR1 is ENHRY and CDR2 is SYGVKD. CDR3 in amino acids: CAISESGDRGDSPLHF. CDR3 bases: TGTGCCATCAGTGAGTCAGGAGACAGGGGTGATTCACCCCTCCACTTT.

This clone was observed a single time. The chain employs TRBV5-6 and TRBJ2-5; 10 nucleotides line up with TRBD2. After removal of 0 bases from V and 5 bases from J, the junction contained 7 bases not matched to a gene. Germline-derived CDR1 and CDR2 are SGHDT and YYEEEE. The CDR3 totals 16 residues. CDR3 protein: CASSLAGLAGVETQYF. In DNA, the CDR3 is TGTGCCAGCAGCTTGGCCGGGCTAGCGGGAGTGGAGACCCAGTACTTC.

Notes on this clone: In the same sample, other DNA sequences code for this CDR3. This chain links TRBV5-4 with TRBJ1-1; D not certain. Germline CDR1 SGHNT, CDR2 YYREEE (reference sequence). This CDR3 has 12 amino acids. V lost 1 base and J lost 3, with 4 bases in between. Here the CDR3 DNA reads TGTGCCAGCAGCTTGCCTGACACTGAAGCTTTCTTT. This sequence encodes CASSLPDTEAFF.

About this clone: Within the sample, other DNA sequences also encode this same CDR3. The chain joins TRBV7-9 to TRBJ2-2; D gene unclear. CDR1 is SEHNR and CDR2 is FQNEAQ in the germline V gene (reference sequence). The CDR3 is made up of 13 amino acids. Trimming cost V 1 base and J 4 bases, with 4 bases left between them. CDR3 bases: TGTGCCAGCAGCTTAGGATTCACCGGGGAGCTGTTTTTT. Translated, it gives CASSLGFTGELFF.

For the CDR3, the DNA is TGTGCCAGCACCCTGAGGGGGGCCGCGGACACTGAAGCTTTCTTT. Translation: CASTLRGAADTEAFF. The chain is built from TRBV27 and TRBJ1-1; weak D call: TRBD1 (6 bases). Trimming left V 7 bases short and J 3 bases short, with 18 bases between. Per germline, CDR1 MNHEY and CDR2 SMNVEV (reference sequence). CDR3 length: 15 residues.

V usage is TRBV28 and J usage is TRBJ2-2; 9 bases match TRBD1. The CDR3 consists of 15 residues. V lost 5 bases and J lost 5; bases outside the gene matches: 6. Germline assignment: CDR1 MDHEN and CDR2 SYDVKM. In DNA form, the CDR3 reads TGTGCCAGCAGTCCTGCCGGGACAGGGACCGGGGAGCTGTTTTTT. Translated, it gives CASSPAGTGTGELFF.

This chain links TRBV6-5 with TRBJ2-3, with TRBD2 identical over 8 bases. Unmatched junction bases numbered 10, after V lost 11 bases and J lost 0 bases. The CDR3 runs 15 residues. CDR1 is MNHEY, CDR2 SVGAGI, per germline. The CDR3 coding sequence is TGTGCCTCGCAGGCCAGCGGGAGTAGCACAGATACGCAGTATTTT. Translating gives CASQASGSSTDTQYF.

The chain employs TRBV13 and TRBJ2-1; D uncertain. CDR1 and CDR2 from the germline V gene are PRHDT and FYEKMQ (reference sequence). Trimming removed 1 base at V and 6 bases at J, with 13 bases between. The CDR3 covers 15 residues. Here the CDR3 DNA reads TGTGCCAGCAGCTTAGTAGGGAATATTGGCAATGAGCAGTTCTTC. Its protein is CASSLVGNIGNEQFF.

The V gene is TRBV19, the J gene TRBJ1-4, with D unclear. V was shortened by 5 bases and J by 6 bases, with 16 bases between the two germline ends. Germline V gives CDR1 LNHDA, CDR2 SQIVND (reference sequence). CDR3 length equals 15 residues. DNA for the CDR3: TGTGCCAGTAGTCTCGCCGGGGAGGAGGATGAAAAACTGTTTTTT. This translates into CASSLAGEEDEKLFF.

The chain carries TRBV7-9 and TRBJ2-3; either TRBD1 or TRBD2 may supply D (5 bases each). CDR1 is SEHNR, CDR2 FQNEAQ, per germline (reference sequence). V lost 6 bases and J 2 bases, leaving 15 bases between the germline ends. CDR3 length: 15 residues. As DNA, the CDR3 is TGTGCCAGCAGATCCGGGACGGAGATCACAGATACGCAGTATTTT. Protein: CASRSGTEITDTQYF.

On this clone: The identical CDR3 is also encoded by other nucleotide sequences in the sample. The gene calls are TRBV4-1 and TRBJ2-5; D might be TRBD1 (6 bases). The CDR3 is made up of 15 amino acids. CDR1 is MGHRA and CDR2 is YSYEKL in the germline V gene. V lost 0 bases to trimming and J lost 2 bases, with 10 bases between them. CDR3 residues: CASSQDRGSQETQYF. The CDR3 coding sequence is TGCGCCAGCAGCCAAGACAGGGGATCACAAGAGACCCAGTACTTC.

The chain couples TRBV29-1 to TRBJ2-7, with a possible D match to TRBD2 (6 bases). This CDR3 comprises 12 residues. Germline V gene sequence: CDR1 SQVTM, CDR2 ANQGSEA. V was clipped by 3 bases and J by 3 bases, with 9 bases between them. The CDR3 is CSVERGNYEQYF. In DNA, the CDR3 is TGCAGCGTTGAGCGGGGAAACTACGAGCAGTACTTC.

The V and J genes are TRBV5-6 and TRBJ2-7; D may match TRBD1 or TRBD2 (5 bases each). V was cut by 4 bases and J by 3 bases, with 11 bases left in between. CDR1 is SGHDT and CDR2 is YYEEEE in the germline V gene. There are 13 residues in the CDR3. Here the CDR3 DNA reads TGTGCCAGCAGCGTGGGGGATGACTACGAGCAGTACTTC. Amino acid sequence: CASSVGDDYEQYF.